This TCR beta chain was sequenced during a study of response to subunit inactivated influenza vaccine. Findings of the study overall: Every seasonal influenza vaccination brings in few new T cells, the authors suggested.

TCRdb passed the RT-PCR reads through MiXCR, listing each CDR3 protein once. The sample shows roughly 790,000 distinct CDR3 sequences, approximately 22% of them seen only once. From germline, CDR1 is DFQATT and CDR2 SNEGSKA (reference sequence). This CDR3 comprises 14 residues. The ends were cut back, 0 bases at V and 3 bases at J, with 10 bases in the middle. The sample holds a few counts of this clonotype. Its antigen is unidentified. The gene calls are TRBV20-1 and TRBJ2-3, with D possibly being TRBD2 (5 bases). The source material was PBMCs from blood, sampled approximately 5 days after vaccination. This TCR was sampled from a man aged 50-60 years who received an inactivated influenza vaccine. DNA of the CDR3: TGCAGTGCTAGAGATACGGGATTAACAGATACGCAGTATTTT. It codes for CSARDTGLTDTQYF.